One and the same sample provided the 18 T cell receptor beta chains below, sequenced in a study of T cells after yellow fever vaccination. TCRdb reprocessed the 5' RACE reads with MiXCR, giving one entry per CDR3 protein. Of 50,000 or so distinct CDR3 sequences listed, roughly 7.4% were seen once; the top ten hold 25% to 30%. This specimen was CD8+ T cells sorted from PBMCs, taken more than 13 days after the first yellow fever vaccination. The receptors here all came from a man between 18 and 29 years old who received the YFV17D yellow fever vaccine.

This clonotype was picked up many times. This rearrangement joins TRBV27 to TRBJ2-1, with 14 bases lining up with TRBD2. J was trimmed by 10 bases and V by 8 bases; bases with no gene match: 7. The CDR3 is made up of 14 amino acids. The V gene's germline CDR1 is MNHEY and CDR2 SMNVEV (reference sequence). CDR3 bases: TGTGCCAGCCGTGGACTAGCGGGGGGAGGGGAGCAGTTCTTC. This encodes CASRGLAGGGEQFF.

Remarks on this clonotype: With a much larger clone just one base away, this may be a read error. The chain recombines TRBV4-1 with TRBJ1-2; the D is unclear. The CDR3 runs to 12 residues. Per germline, CDR1 MGHRA and CDR2 YSYEKL. Trimming cost V 6 bases and J 8 bases, with 13 bases left between them. The CDR3 protein is CASRPLLGGYTF. Written as DNA, the CDR3 is TGCGCCAGCAGACCGCTCTTAGGGGGCTACACCTTC.

This clonotype showed up just a few times. This sequence joins TRBV15 and TRBJ2-1; D may be TRBD2 (7 bases). V was pared by 1 base and J by 5 bases, with 12 bases between. The CDR3 sequence is 15 residues long. Germline CDR1 is LNHNV and CDR2 is YYDKDF (reference sequence). CDR3 in amino acids: CATSRVGGGHNEQFF. CDR3 in DNA: TGTGCCACCAGCAGAGTTGGGGGGGGCCACAATGAGCAGTTCTTC. Supplemented by reference TRBV15 and TRBJ2-1, the full variable domain reads DAMVIQNPRYQVTQFGKPVTLSCSQTLNHNVMYWYQQKSSQAPKLLFHYYDKDFNNEADTPDNFQSRRPNTSFCFLDIRSPGLGDTAMYLCATSRVGGGHNEQFFGPGTRLTVL.

The table lists this clonotype with many counts. The chain carries TRBV11-2 and TRBJ2-1; 12 bases line up with TRBD2. The V segment lost 4 bases and the J segment 6 bases; nucleotides outside the gene matches: 4. This CDR3 has 15 residues. Germline loops: CDR1 SGHAT, CDR2 FQNNGV. The CDR3 DNA sequence: TGTGCCAGCAGCTGGCTAGCGGGGGGGGGCAATGAGCAGTTCTTC. Translated, it gives CASSWLAGGGNEQFF.

This clonotype was seen many times. This chain connects TRBV5-1 to TRBJ1-2; no firm D call. The CDR3 consists of 12 residues. V lost 2 bases, J lost 8 bases, and 10 bases lay in between. CDR1 is SGHRS and CDR2 is YFSETQ in the germline V gene. Written as DNA, the CDR3 is TGCGCCAGCAGCTTCGGTGGATCGGGCTACACCTTC. Translated: CASSFGGSGYTF.

This clonotype was counted many times. J is TRBJ1-2 and V is TRBV20-1; 7 bases are a match to TRBD1. Germline lookup yields CDR1 DFQATT and CDR2 SNEGSKA (reference sequence). J lost 5 bases, V lost 4 bases, and 10 bases had no gene match. The CDR3 runs to 14 residues. The CDR3 DNA is TGCAGTGCTATAAGGACTGGGACAGCGTATGGCTACACCTTC. It yields the protein CSAIRTGTAYGYTF.

This clonotype was detected ten times or more. The J gene is TRBJ2-3, the V gene TRBV30; TRBD1 matches 8 bases. There are 13 residues in the CDR3. Germline V gene lookup returns CDR1 GTSNPN and CDR2 SVGIG (reference sequence). Trimming cost V 5 bases and J 1 base; bases outside gene matches: 2. CDR3 in amino acids: CAWDRGGTDTQYF. The CDR3 DNA sequence: TGTGCCTGGGACAGGGGAGGCACAGATACGCAGTATTTT.

The chain combines TRBV9 with TRBJ2-7; TRBD2 matches at 10 bases. The CDR3 runs to 14 residues. J was trimmed by 4 bases and V by 3 bases; bases with no gene match: 4. In germline, CDR1 is SGDLS, CDR2 YYNGEE. This CDR3 reads CASSAGTSAYEQYF. The CDR3 DNA sequence: TGTGCCAGCAGCGCAGGGACTAGCGCGTACGAGCAGTACTTC.

The chain has TRBV10-3 and TRBJ2-3; D might be TRBD1 or TRBD2, each matching 7 bases. This CDR3 has 16 residues. Trimming stripped 4 bases from V and 1 base from J, with 15 bases between. CDR1 is ENHRY, CDR2 SYGVKD, per germline. The CDR3 DNA reads as TGTGCCATCAGTGGCCCCAGGGGGGGGGGCACAGATACGCAGTATTTT. Translating gives CAISGPRGGGTDTQYF.

This clonotype was seen only a few times. The V call is TRBV7-9, the J call TRBJ2-5; 7 bases line up with TRBD2. The CDR3 runs to 15 residues. V was pared by 3 bases and J by 3 bases, with 7 bases of the junction left unmatched. Germline V gives CDR1 SEHNR, CDR2 FQNEAQ (reference sequence). The CDR3 sequence is CASSFWGRGEETQYF. CDR3 DNA sequence: TGTGCCAGCAGCTTCTGGGGCCGGGGGGAAGAGACCCAGTACTTC. Full variable domain (rest looked up from reference TRBV7-9 and TRBJ2-5): DTGVSQNPRHKITKRGQNVTFRCDPISEHNRLYWYRQTLGQGPEFLTYFQNEAQLEKSRLLSDRFSAERPKGSFSTLEIQRTEQGDSAMYLCASSFWGRGEETQYFGPGTRLLVL.

This clonotype was picked up a small number of times. This sequence joins TRBV4-1 and TRBJ2-3; TRBD2 is a possible D gene (6 bases). This CDR3 has 17 amino acids. CDR1 is MGHRA and CDR2 is YSYEKL in the germline V gene. Trimming removed 4 bases from V and 0 bases from J, with 17 bases in between. CDR3 DNA sequence: TGCGCCAGCAGCCCTAACGACGGGGGACCAAGCACAGATACGCAGTATTTT. Translated: CASSPNDGGPSTDTQYF.

The chain joins TRBV4-1 to TRBJ2-5, with D possibly matching TRBD1 (6 bases). With 5 bases removed from V and 0 bases from J, the gap between germline ends came to 16 bases. Germline V gene sequence: CDR1 MGHRA, CDR2 YSYEKL. The CDR3 consists of 16 residues. The CDR3: CASSKQGWGYQETQYF. In DNA, the CDR3 is TGCGCCAGCAGCAAGCAGGGGTGGGGGTACCAAGAGACCCAGTACTTC.

In its sample, this clonotype was seen many times. The J gene is TRBJ2-5, the V gene TRBV4-3, with D maybe TRBD1 (6 bases). There are 16 residues in the CDR3. Trimming took 1 base from V and 6 from J, leaving 18 bases between them. Germline V gives CDR1 LGHNA, CDR2 YSLEER. The CDR3 bases are TGCGCCAGCAGCCAAGTAGCAGGGGCCACCGCTAAGACCCAGTACTTC. Encoded protein: CASSQVAGATAKTQYF.

The rearrangement links TRBV20-1 to TRBJ2-7, with D perhaps TRBD2 (5 bases). Germline assignment: CDR1 DFQATT and CDR2 SNEGSKA (reference sequence). The CDR3 runs 13 residues. V lost 7 bases and J 3 bases, leaving 16 bases between the germline ends. The CDR3 DNA follows: TGCAGTGGTGGCCAGGCCGCGGGCTACGAGCAGTACTTC. Its translation is CSGGQAAGYEQYF.

This clonotype was counted ten times or more. The J gene is TRBJ2-7, the V gene TRBV2; the D call may be TRBD1 or TRBD2 (5 bases each). V shed 4 bases and J shed 2 bases, with 15 bases lying between them. Germline CDR1 reads SNHLY; CDR2 reads FYNNEI. The CDR3 has 15 residues. The CDR3 nucleotides are TGTGCCAGCAGTGGAGGGACGGGGAATGCCTACGAGCAGTACTTC. It translates to CASSGGTGNAYEQYF. The entire variable domain, with the rest obtained from reference TRBV2 and TRBJ2-7, is as follows: EPEVTQTPSHQVTQMGQEVILRCVPISNHLYFYWYRQILGQKVEFLVSFYNNEISEKSEIFDDQFSVERPDGSNFTLKIRSTKLEDSAMYFCASSGGTGNAYEQYFGPGTRLTVT.

This clonotype was counted ten times or more. This rearrangement joins TRBV12-3 or TRBV12-4 to TRBJ1-4; D unresolved. This CDR3 has 14 amino acids. Between the trimmed V and J ends, which lost 7 bases and 0 bases, there was a span of 9 bases. CDR3 sequence: CASTTFATNEKLFF. CDR3 DNA: TGTGCCAGCACGACTTTTGCAACTAATGAAAAACTGTTTTTT.

V gene TRBV29-1 combines with J gene TRBJ2-2; possible D gene TRBD1, 6 bases. The germline V gene encodes CDR1 SQVTM and CDR2 ANQGSEA. V lost 4 bases and J lost 13, with 13 bases in between. There are 11 residues in the CDR3. CDR3 in amino acids: CSVGDTYGLFF. The DNA of the CDR3 is TGCAGCGTTGGGGACACCTATGGGCTGTTTTTT.

Many counts were recorded for this clonotype. The DNA for the CDR3 is TGCGCCAGCAGCCAAGAAGATGACCGGGGGGGGTCGAATGAGCAGTTCTTC. It translates to CASSQEDDRGGSNEQFF. This sequence joins TRBV4-3 and TRBJ2-1; 8 bases line up with TRBD2. In germline, CDR1 is LGHNA, CDR2 YSLEER. CDR3 length: 17 amino acids. Trimming at V came to 0 bases and at J to 7 bases, leaving 11 bases not matched to a gene.